Below, 32 T cell receptor beta chains from the same sample are listed, as sequenced in a study of CD4 T cells in relation to SARS-CoV-2 and coronaviruses. Libraries were prepared by immunoSEQ multiplex PCR; TCRdb keeps only in-frame clonotypes and omits some of them. Here the sample spans roughly 41,000 clones, approximately 86% being singletons. Their antigens are not known. Specimen: naive CD4+ T cells from PBMCs, cultured in vitro. The sample's subset: naive CD4+ T cells isolated by negative enrichment. These receptor sequences come from an adult with COVID-19.

The chain links TRBV9 to TRBJ2-1; D is possibly TRBD2 (5 bases). V was trimmed by 0 bases and J by 6 bases, leaving 10 bases between them. CDR1 and CDR2 from the germline V gene are SGDLS and YYNGEE. The CDR3 spans 14 residues. CDR3: CASSVGLASNEQFF. The CDR3 DNA reads TGTGCCAGCAGCGTAGGGCTAGCATCCAATGAGCAGTTCTTC.

The chain joins TRBV5-3 to TRBJ2-3, with 8 nucleotides matching TRBD1. TRBV5-3 is an ORF for which the function is uncertain. The trim removed 6 bases at V and 0 bases at J, leaving 6 bases unmatched. CDR3 length equals 15 residues. The CDR3 bases are TGTGCCAGAAACAAACAGGGGGAAAGCACAGATACGCAGTATTTT. It encodes CARNKQGESTDTQYF.

A remark on this clone: An end of the junction does not agree with germline; a read error may underlie this. As DNA, the CDR3 is TGTGCCAGCAGAACCGGGACTAGGGGATCTTTT. Translating gives CASRTGTRGSF. This sequence joins TRBV2 and TRBJ2-3; 8 bases fit TRBD2. CDR3 size: 11 residues. Germline lookup yields CDR1 SNHLY and CDR2 FYNNEI.

J is TRBJ2-3 and V is TRBV28; no clear D. V was clipped by 2 bases and J by 0 bases, with 12 bases between them. This CDR3 is built from 16 residues. Germline V gene sequence: CDR1 MDHEN, CDR2 SYDVKM. The DNA of the CDR3 is TGTGCCAGCAGTTTACTCGTAAGGGCCAGCACAGATACGCAGTATTTT. This encodes CASSLLVRASTDTQYF.

This clone has only one observation. This chain joins TRBV7-3 and TRBJ1-1, with TRBD1 matching over 8 bases. Losses at the gene ends were 2 bases for V and 9 bases for J; bases not matched to a gene: 5. Germline values: CDR1 SGHTA, CDR2 FQGTGA. This CDR3 region has 13 residues. The CDR3 DNA reads as TGTGCCAGCAGCTTAGAACAGGGGGGACAAGCTTTCTTT. It yields the protein CASSLEQGGQAFF.

The V gene is TRBV11-1, the J gene TRBJ1-1, with D uncertain. With 5 bases removed from V and 8 bases from J, the gap between germline ends came to 12 bases. From germline, CDR1 is SGHAT and CDR2 FQDESV (reference sequence). This CDR3 contains 12 residues. Written as DNA, the CDR3 is TGTGCCAGCAGCCCGGACGGTGGCGAAGCTTTCTTT. It is translated as CASSPDGGEAFF.

The chain couples TRBV7-3 to TRBJ2-5, with TRBD2 identical over 7 bases. CDR1 and CDR2 (germline): SGHTA, FQGTGA. The CDR3 has 15 residues. V lost 6 bases and J lost 5; bases outside the gene matches: 12. The CDR3 sequence: CASSSSGTGAETQYF. CDR3 nucleotide sequence: TGTGCCAGCAGTTCAAGCGGGACGGGAGCGGAGACCCAGTACTTC.

The chain uses TRBV6-5 and TRBJ1-1, with D perhaps matching TRBD1 (5 bases). Trimming cost V 0 bases and J 3 bases, with 11 bases left between them. The CDR3 spans 15 residues. The germline V gene encodes CDR1 MNHEY and CDR2 SVGAGI. The CDR3 sequence is CASSYSISGHTEAFF. The CDR3 DNA reads TGTGCCAGCAGTTACTCGATCTCAGGGCACACTGAAGCTTTCTTT.

The J gene is TRBJ1-1, the V gene TRBV4-1; D gene uncertain. The CDR3 is 16 residues long. The germline V gene has CDR1 MGHRA and CDR2 YSYEKL. Trimming took off 4 bases at V and 0 bases at J, with 15 bases between the two ends. CDR3 amino acids: CASSRSSYFMNTEAFF. For the CDR3, the DNA is TGCGCCAGCAGCCGGAGTAGTTACTTCATGAACACTGAAGCTTTCTTT.

The chain employs TRBV3-1 (or the pseudogene TRBV3-2) and TRBJ2-1; 7 bases match TRBD1. Losses at the gene ends were 4 bases for V and 9 bases for J; bases not matched to a gene: 9. Germline CDR1 is LGHDT and CDR2 is YNNKEL (reference sequence). The CDR3 has 14 residues. The CDR3 DNA is TGTGCCAGCAGCCCCTTAGGGACAGTTTTTGAGCAGTTCTTC. Amino acids: CASSPLGTVFEQFF.

This chain connects TRBV30 to TRBJ2-3, with TRBD2 identical over 14 bases. CDR3 size: 13 residues. CDR1 and CDR2 from the germline V gene are GTSNPN and SVGIG (reference sequence). DNA for the CDR3: TGTGCTGAGAAGGGGACTAGCGGGAGTGCGCAGTATTTT. It encodes CAEKGTSGSAQYF. Supplemented by reference TRBV30 and TRBJ2-3, the full variable domain reads SQTIHQWPATLVQPVGSPLSLECTVEGTSNPNLYWYRQAAGRGLQLLFYSVGIGQISSEVPQNLSASRPQDRQFILSSKKLLLSDSGFYLCAEKGTSGSAQYFGPGTRLTVL.

The chain couples TRBV28 to TRBJ2-3; the D is unclear. V lost 9 bases and J lost 9, with 22 bases in between. Germline CDR1 is MDHEN and CDR2 is SYDVKM. There are 14 residues in the CDR3. CDR3 in DNA: TGTGCCAGTCCCCCTCGAACCGAATCCCCGACGCAGTATTTT. This gives the protein CASPPRTESPTQYF.

V is TRBV19 and J is TRBJ2-5; D gene unclear. CDR1 is LNHDA, CDR2 SQIVND, per germline (reference sequence). The germline V and J ends were trimmed by 6 bases and 2 bases, with 4 bases remaining between them. The CDR3 loop spans 11 amino acids. The CDR3 loop is CASSHQETQYF. The CDR3 DNA reads TGTGCCAGTAGCCATCAAGAGACCCAGTACTTC.

This clone was seen a few times. The sample contains more than one DNA sequence encoding this CDR3. CDR3 loop: CASSFGQGYGYTF. The CDR3 region has the DNA TGTGCCAGCAGTTTCGGACAGGGCTATGGCTACACCTTC. The chain employs TRBV28 and TRBJ1-2; 8 bases line up with TRBD1. Germline-derived CDR1 and CDR2 are MDHEN and SYDVKM. This CDR3 has 13 residues. Losses at the gene ends were 3 bases for V and 4 bases for J; bases not matched to a gene: 1.

The chain recombines TRBV30 with TRBJ1-1; no reliable D call. Germline loops: CDR1 GTSNPN, CDR2 SVGIG (reference sequence). This CDR3 is built from 14 residues. V lost 3 bases, J lost 2 bases, and 13 bases lay in between. The CDR3 DNA follows: TGTGCCTGGAGAGCTTCAGTATTTAACACTGAAGCTTTCTTT. Translation: CAWRASVFNTEAFF.

This clone has just one count. The V gene is TRBV30, the J gene TRBJ2-1; the D gene is possibly TRBD2 (5 bases). This CDR3 is built from 13 residues. Trimming removed 4 bases at V and 8 bases at J, with 15 bases between. Germline CDR1 and CDR2: GTSNPN and SVGIG (reference sequence). CDR3 sequence reads: CAWTQSAGHEQFF. The CDR3 DNA reads TGTGCCTGGACCCAATCCGCGGGCCATGAGCAGTTCTTC.

The V and J genes are TRBV5-1 and TRBJ2-3; tentative D call: TRBD2 (5 bases). Germline V CDR1 and CDR2: SGHRS, YFSETQ. The ends were cut back, 4 bases at V and 1 base at J, with 13 bases in the middle. The CDR3 loop spans 15 amino acids. CDR3 residues: CASSTVGSGTDTQYF. Here the CDR3 DNA reads TGCGCCAGCAGCACTGTTGGGAGTGGCACAGATACGCAGTATTTT.

This clone was seen once. The genes are TRBV7-2 and TRBJ2-7; TRBD2 is a possible D gene (5 bases). CDR3 length equals 14 residues. V was shortened by 2 bases and J by 7 bases, with 15 bases between the two germline ends. Germline CDR1 SGHTA, CDR2 FQGNSA. CDR3 protein: CASSLTFGRLEQYF. In nucleotides, the CDR3 is TGTGCCAGCAGCTTAACCTTTGGGAGACTTGAGCAGTACTTC.

This clone rates as medium-sized (0.01 to 0.1%). This chain links TRBV6-4 with TRBJ2-3; 8 nucleotides align to TRBD2. V was clipped by 4 bases and J by 3 bases; unmatched bases: 0. Germline V gene data show CDR1 as MRHNA and CDR2 as SNTAGT. The CDR3 has 13 amino acids. The chain's CDR3 is CASSASGTDTQYF. In DNA form, the CDR3 reads TGTGCCAGCAGTGCTAGCGGGACAGATACGCAGTATTTT.

The rearrangement uses TRBV18 and TRBJ2-5; possibly TRBD2 for D (5 bases). Germline V gene lookup returns CDR1 KGHSH and CDR2 LQKENI. This CDR3 comprises 14 residues. Trimming left V 3 bases short and J 4 bases short, with 12 bases between. The CDR3 loop reads CASSPTSVTETQYF. The CDR3 region has the DNA TGTGCCAGCTCACCTACTAGTGTGACAGAGACCCAGTACTTC. Combining the CDR3 with reference TRBV18 and TRBJ2-5 gives the whole variable domain NAGVMQNPRHLVRRRGQEARLRCSPMKGHSHVYWYRQLPEEGLKFMVYLQKENIIDESGMPKERFSAEFPKEGPSILRIQQVVRGDSAAYFCASSPTSVTETQYFGPGTRLLVL.

The chain recombines TRBV6-2 or TRBV6-3 with TRBJ2-7; no clear D gene. Germline loops: CDR1 MNHEY, CDR2 SVGEGT. The V gene lost 5 bases and the J gene lost 0 bases, with 14 bases spanning the gap. This CDR3 has 15 residues. This CDR3 is CASSVAVDGSYEQYF. The CDR3 region has the DNA TGTGCCAGCAGTGTAGCCGTAGACGGCTCCTACGAGCAGTACTTC.

This chain uses TRBV28 with TRBJ2-3, with D perhaps being TRBD1 or TRBD2 (5 bases each). This CDR3 has 18 residues. V was pared by 6 bases and J by 9 bases, with 31 bases between. CDR1 is MDHEN, CDR2 SYDVKM, per germline. This chain's CDR3 is CASRRRTGQPERTLTQYF. The DNA of the CDR3 is TGTGCCAGCAGGCGCAGAACGGGGCAGCCGGAGAGGACCTTAACGCAGTATTTT.

This clone is a singleton in its sample. The chain couples TRBV6-5 to TRBJ2-7, with D tentatively TRBD1 (6 bases). This CDR3 region has 13 residues. The V end was cut by 6 bases, the J end by 3 bases, with 12 bases between. Germline values: CDR1 MNHEY, CDR2 SVGAGI. DNA for the CDR3: TGTGCCAGCAGGGAGACAGGACTCTACGAGCAGTACTTC. The encoded protein is CASRETGLYEQYF.

This chain joins TRBV4-1 and TRBJ1-2, with 12 positions matching TRBD1. The V gene's germline CDR1 is MGHRA and CDR2 YSYEKL. The CDR3 is made up of 17 amino acids. Trimming took 0 bases from V and 8 from J; bases not matched to a gene: 10. In DNA, the CDR3 is TGCGCCAGCAGCCAAGATCTGTTTGGGACAGGGGGCGAAGGCTACACCTTC. It is translated as CASSQDLFGTGGEGYTF.

V is TRBV28 and J is TRBJ2-7; D is perhaps TRBD1 or TRBD2 (5 bases each). The CDR3 totals 15 residues. The germline V gene encodes CDR1 MDHEN and CDR2 SYDVKM. Trimming took 4 bases from V and 7 from J, leaving 20 bases between them. DNA of the CDR3: TGTGCCAGCAGTTGGATGGGACCGGATTTTGGAGAGCAGTACTTC. Its protein product is CASSWMGPDFGEQYF.

The rearrangement joins TRBV9 to TRBJ2-3; 9 bases fit TRBD1. Germline V gives CDR1 SGDLS, CDR2 YYNGEE. The junction had 5 bases not matched to a gene; V was cut back by 0 bases and J by 3 bases. The CDR3 has 16 amino acids. The CDR3 coding sequence is TGTGCCAGCAGCGTAGGTTTGACAGGGGGAACAGATACGCAGTATTTT. Amino acids: CASSVGLTGGTDTQYF.

The chain employs TRBV3-1 (or the pseudogene TRBV3-2) and TRBJ2-3, with TRBD2 matching 7 bases. CDR3 length: 14 residues. Germline V lookup: CDR1 LGHDT, CDR2 YNNKEL (reference sequence). V dropped 6 bases and J dropped 2; count of bases not matched to a gene: 5. The chain's CDR3 is CASRASGLTDTQYF. The CDR3 region has the DNA TGTGCCAGCAGGGCTAGCGGACTCACAGATACGCAGTATTTT.

In its sample, this clone was seen a few times. The chain is built from TRBV28 and TRBJ2-1, with 7 bases identical to TRBD2. Germline V gene data show CDR1 as MDHEN and CDR2 as SYDVKM. The CDR3 sequence is 14 residues long. The trim removed 5 bases at V and 10 bases at J, leaving 11 bases unmatched. CDR3 sequence reads: CASSAGTTVGEQFF. DNA for the CDR3: TGTGCCAGCAGTGCCGGGACTACCGTCGGCGAGCAGTTCTTC.

The J gene is TRBJ2-1, the V gene TRBV29-1; TRBD2 matches 13 bases. The CDR3 has 18 amino acids. With V trimmed by 7 bases and J by 2 bases, 14 bases remained unmatched. Per the germline V gene, CDR1 is SQVTM and CDR2 is ANQGSEA. The CDR3 protein is CSALSSTSGRFPYNEQFF. DNA for the CDR3: TGCAGCGCTCTCAGCTCGACTAGCGGGAGGTTTCCCTACAATGAGCAGTTCTTC.

The chain combines TRBV5-1 with TRBJ1-3; D gene ambiguous. This CDR3 has 14 residues. V gave up 0 bases and J gave up 0 bases, with 4 bases separating them. Germline CDR1 SGHRS, CDR2 YFSETQ. The CDR3 region is CASSLGASGNTIYF. The DNA of the CDR3 is TGCGCCAGCAGCTTGGGAGCCTCTGGAAACACCATATATTTT.

The rearrangement uses TRBV5-5 and TRBJ2-7; D might be TRBD1 (5 bases). V was shortened by 1 base and J by 3 bases, with 8 bases between the two germline ends. The CDR3 spans 13 residues. Germline V gene sequence: CDR1 SGHKS, CDR2 YYEKEE (reference sequence). Here the CDR3 reads CASSLTGSYEQYF. The CDR3 nucleotides are TGTGCCAGCAGCTTGACAGGCAGCTACGAGCAGTACTTC.

The V gene is TRBV7-2, the J gene TRBJ2-1, with 10 bases aligning to TRBD2. J gave up 6 bases and V 6 bases, and 5 bases lay outside the gene matches. Germline V gene data show CDR1 as SGHTA and CDR2 as FQGNSA. The CDR3 length is 14 residues. In DNA, the CDR3 is TGTGCCAGCAGGGGACTAGCGACAGGCAATGAGCAGTTCTTC. Amino acids: CASRGLATGNEQFF.